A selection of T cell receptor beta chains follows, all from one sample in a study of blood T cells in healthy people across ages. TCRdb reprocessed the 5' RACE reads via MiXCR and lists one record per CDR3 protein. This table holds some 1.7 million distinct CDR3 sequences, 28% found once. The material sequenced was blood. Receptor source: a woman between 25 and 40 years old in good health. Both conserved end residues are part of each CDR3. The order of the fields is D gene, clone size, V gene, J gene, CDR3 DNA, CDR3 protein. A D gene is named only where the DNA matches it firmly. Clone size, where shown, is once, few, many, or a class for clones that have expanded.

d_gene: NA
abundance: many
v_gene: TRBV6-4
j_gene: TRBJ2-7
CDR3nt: TGTGCCAGCTTCCTACAGGGAGGGATACGGTACGAGCAGTACTTC
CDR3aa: CASFLQGGIRYEQYF

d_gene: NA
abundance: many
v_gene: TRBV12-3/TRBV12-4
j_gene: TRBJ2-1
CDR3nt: TGTGCCAGCAGTTTAGCTGGGGGCAATGGTGGTGAGCAGTTCTTC
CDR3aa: CASSLAGGNGGEQFF

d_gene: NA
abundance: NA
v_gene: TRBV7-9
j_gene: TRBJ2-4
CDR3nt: TGTGCCAGCAGCTTAGACTCCGGGACAGCCAAAAACATTCAGTACTTC
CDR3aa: CASSLDSGTAKNIQYF

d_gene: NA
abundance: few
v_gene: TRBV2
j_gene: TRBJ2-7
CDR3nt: TGTGCCAGCAGGAAAACAGGGCGACACTACGAGCAGTACTTC
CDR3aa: CASRKTGRHYEQYF

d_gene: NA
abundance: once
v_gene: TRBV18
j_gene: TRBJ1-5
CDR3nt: TGTGCCAGCTCACCGGCTCGGGACACTACCCAGCATTTT
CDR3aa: CASSPARDTTQHF

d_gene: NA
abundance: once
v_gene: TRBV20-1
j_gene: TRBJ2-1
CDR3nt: TGCAGTGCTAGAGATAATTTGGCTAAGCCGCAGTTCTTC
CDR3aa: CSARDNLAKPQFF

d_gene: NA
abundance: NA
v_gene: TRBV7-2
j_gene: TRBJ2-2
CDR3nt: TGTGCCAGCAGCTTAATCGCGGGGGCGCGCACCGGGAAGCTGTTTTTT
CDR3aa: CASSLIAGARTGKLFF

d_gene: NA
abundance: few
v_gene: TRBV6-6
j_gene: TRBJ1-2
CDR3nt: TGTGCCAGCAGTTACGTCAGGGTAGATGGCTACACCTTC
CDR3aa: CASSYVRVDGYTF

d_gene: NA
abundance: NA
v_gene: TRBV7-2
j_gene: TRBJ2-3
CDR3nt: TGTGCCAGCAGCCCCCGGGAAGGGCGAGGAGATACGCAGTATTTT
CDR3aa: CASSPREGRGDTQYF

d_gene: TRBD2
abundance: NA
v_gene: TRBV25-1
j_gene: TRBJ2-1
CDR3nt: TGTGCCAGCCCTAAGAGTATAGCGGGGGGTGCTCGAACTAGTATTAGCTACAATGAGCAGTTCTTC
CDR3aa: CASPKSIAGGARTSISYNEQFF

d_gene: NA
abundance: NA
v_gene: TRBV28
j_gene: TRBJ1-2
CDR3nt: TGTGCCAGCAGTCTACAGGTTTCTAACTATGGCTACACCTTC
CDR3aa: CASSLQVSNYGYTF

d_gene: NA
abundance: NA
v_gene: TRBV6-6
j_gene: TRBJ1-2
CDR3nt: TGTGCCAGCAGTTACGATGTCAGGGATGGCTACACCTTC
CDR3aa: CASSYDVRDGYTF

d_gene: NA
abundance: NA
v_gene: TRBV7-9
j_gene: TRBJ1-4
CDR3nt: TGTGCCAGCAGTTTAGCCCAGTGGGAAAAACTGTTTTTT
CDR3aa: CASSLAQWEKLFF

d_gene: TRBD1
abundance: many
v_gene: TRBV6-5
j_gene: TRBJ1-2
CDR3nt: TGTGCCAGCGCAGGGACAGGGAGTATGAGGAGCTACACCTTC
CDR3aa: CASAGTGSMRSYTF

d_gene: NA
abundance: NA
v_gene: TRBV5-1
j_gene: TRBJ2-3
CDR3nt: TGCGACCCACCAGATACGCAGTATTTT
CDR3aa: CDPPDTQYF

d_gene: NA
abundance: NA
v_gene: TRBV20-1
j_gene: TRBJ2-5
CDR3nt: TGCAGTGCGACCAGCGTTGGAGGTAAAGAGACCCAGTACTTC
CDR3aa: CSATSVGGKETQYF

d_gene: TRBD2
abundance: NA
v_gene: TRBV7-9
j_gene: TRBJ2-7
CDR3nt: TGTACCAGCAGCTTAGTGCCTAGCGGGGGGTACGAGCAGTACTTC
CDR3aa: CTSSLVPSGGYEQYF

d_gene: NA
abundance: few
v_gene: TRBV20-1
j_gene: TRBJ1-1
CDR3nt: TGCAGTGCTAGAAATGGTTTGGGGTCTTCTGAAGCTTTCTTT
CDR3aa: CSARNGLGSSEAFF

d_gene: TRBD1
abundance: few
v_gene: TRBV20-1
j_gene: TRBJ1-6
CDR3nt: TGCAGTGCTAGAGACCATGGACAGGGAAATTCACCCCTCCACTTT
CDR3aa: CSARDHGQGNSPLHF

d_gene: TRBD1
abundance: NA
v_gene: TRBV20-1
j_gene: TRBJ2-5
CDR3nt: TGCAGTACTCGACAGGGGGCCCAAGAGACCCAGTACTTC
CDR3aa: CSTRQGAQETQYF

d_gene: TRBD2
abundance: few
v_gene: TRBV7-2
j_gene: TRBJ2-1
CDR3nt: TGTGCCAGCAGCTCCGCCGGGACTAGCATCGATGAGCAGTTCTTC
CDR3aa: CASSSAGTSIDEQFF

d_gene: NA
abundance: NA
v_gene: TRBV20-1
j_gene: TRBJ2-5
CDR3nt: TGCACTTTTCGGGGGCGGGGAGAGACCCAGTACTTC
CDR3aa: CTFRGRGETQYF

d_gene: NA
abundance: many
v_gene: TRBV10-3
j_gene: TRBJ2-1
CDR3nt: TGTGCCATCAGTGAGTCGATCGGAGCCAATGAGCAGTTCTTC
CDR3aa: CAISESIGANEQFF

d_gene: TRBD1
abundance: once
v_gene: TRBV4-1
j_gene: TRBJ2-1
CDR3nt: TGCGCCAGCAGCCCAACCCCGGGACAGGGACAATACAATGAGCAGTTCTTC
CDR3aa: CASSPTPGQGQYNEQFF

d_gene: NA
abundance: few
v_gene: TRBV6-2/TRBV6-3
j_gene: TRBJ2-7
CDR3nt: TGTGCCAGCAGGGAGAGATACTACGAGCAGTACTTC
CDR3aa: CASRERYYEQYF

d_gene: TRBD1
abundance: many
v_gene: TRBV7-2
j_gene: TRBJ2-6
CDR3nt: TGTGCCAGCAGCTTAACTTCGGGACAGCTCTCTGGGGCCAACGTCCTGACTTTC
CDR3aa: CASSLTSGQLSGANVLTF

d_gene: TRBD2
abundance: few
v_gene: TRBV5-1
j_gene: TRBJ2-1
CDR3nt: TGCGCCAGCAGCCCTAGATTTAGCGGGAGTCGCCCGGTGAGCGGTGAGCAGTTCTTC
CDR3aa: CASSPRFSGSRPVSGEQFF

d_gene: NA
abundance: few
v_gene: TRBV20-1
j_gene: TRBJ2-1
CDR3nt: TGCAGTGGTAGGGGGAGGGCCGGTGAGCAGTTCTTC
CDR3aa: CSGRGRAGEQFF

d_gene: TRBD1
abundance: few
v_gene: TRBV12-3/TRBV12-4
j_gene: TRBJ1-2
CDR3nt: TGTGCCAGCAGCCCGGGACAGGGCGGGTTTGGTTGCTACACCTTC
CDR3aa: CASSPGQGGFGCYTF

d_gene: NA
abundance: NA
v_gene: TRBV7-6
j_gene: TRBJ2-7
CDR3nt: TGTGCCAGCAGCTTAACAGGATCAGAAACCTACGAGCAGTACTTC
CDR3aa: CASSLTGSETYEQYF

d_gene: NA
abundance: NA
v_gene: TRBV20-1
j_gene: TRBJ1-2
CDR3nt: TGCAGTGCTAGAGTCGGGGGCGTCCATGGCTACACCTTC
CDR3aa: CSARVGGVHGYTF

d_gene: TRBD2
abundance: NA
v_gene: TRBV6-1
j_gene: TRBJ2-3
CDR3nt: TGTGCCAGCAGCGATCCCTCTTTTTTAGCGGGAGGGCCAGATACGCAGTATTTT
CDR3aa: CASSDPSFLAGGPDTQYF

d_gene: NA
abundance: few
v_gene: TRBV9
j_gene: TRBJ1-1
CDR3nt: TGTGCCAGCAGCCACGGGGGAGGCACTGAAGCTTTCTTT
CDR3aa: CASSHGGGTEAFF

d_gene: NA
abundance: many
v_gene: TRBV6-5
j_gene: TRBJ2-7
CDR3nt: TGTGCCAGCAGTTACTCGATAACAGTTGGTTCCTACGAGCAGTACTTC
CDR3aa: CASSYSITVGSYEQYF

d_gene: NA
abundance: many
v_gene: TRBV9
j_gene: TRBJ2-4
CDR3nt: TGTGCCAGCAGCGCCCTCGGCTCGGCCAAAAACATTCAGTACTTC
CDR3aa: CASSALGSAKNIQYF

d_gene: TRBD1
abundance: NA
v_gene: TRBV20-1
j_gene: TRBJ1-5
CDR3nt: TGCAGTGCTAGAGGGTTGCCAAGGACAGGGGGAAATCAGCCCCAGCATTTT
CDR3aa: CSARGLPRTGGNQPQHF

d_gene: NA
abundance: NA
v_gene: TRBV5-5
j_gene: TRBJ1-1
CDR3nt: TGTGCCAGCCTTAGGCAGGGACCCCCTATGAACACTGAAGCTTTCTTT
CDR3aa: CASLRQGPPMNTEAFF

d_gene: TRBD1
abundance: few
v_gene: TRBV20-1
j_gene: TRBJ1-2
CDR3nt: TGCAGTGCTACAGGGGGAGGCTATGGCTACACCTTC
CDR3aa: CSATGGGYGYTF

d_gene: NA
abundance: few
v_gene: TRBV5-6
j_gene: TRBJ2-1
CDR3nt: TGTGCCAGCAGCTTGCCGGGACACCGCTATTACAATGAGCAGTTCTTC
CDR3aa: CASSLPGHRYYNEQFF

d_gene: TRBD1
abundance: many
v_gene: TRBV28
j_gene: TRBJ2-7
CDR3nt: TGTGCCAGCGGACGGGGGGACAGGGACGAGCAGTACTTC
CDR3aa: CASGRGDRDEQYF

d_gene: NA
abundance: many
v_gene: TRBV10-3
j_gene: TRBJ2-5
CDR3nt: TGTGCCATCAGTGAAAACCCTCGGGAGACCCAGTACTTC
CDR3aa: CAISENPRETQYF

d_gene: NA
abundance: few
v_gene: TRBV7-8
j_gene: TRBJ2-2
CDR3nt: TGTGCCAGCAGCTCAGGACGGATGAACGCCGGGGAGCTGTTTTTT
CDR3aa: CASSSGRMNAGELFF

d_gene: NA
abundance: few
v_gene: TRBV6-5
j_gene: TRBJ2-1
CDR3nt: TGTGCCAGCAGTTACGTCCGCGGGACCTACAATGAGCAGTTCTTC
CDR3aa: CASSYVRGTYNEQFF

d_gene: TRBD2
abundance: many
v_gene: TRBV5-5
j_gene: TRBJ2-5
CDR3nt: TGTGCCAGCAGCTTGGTGGCGGGAGCGGCCCAAGAGACCCAGTACTTC
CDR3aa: CASSLVAGAAQETQYF

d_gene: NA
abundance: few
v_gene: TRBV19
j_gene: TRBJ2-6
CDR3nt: TGTGCCAGTAGAACTAGTGCCGGGGCCAACGTCCTGACTTTC
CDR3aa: CASRTSAGANVLTF

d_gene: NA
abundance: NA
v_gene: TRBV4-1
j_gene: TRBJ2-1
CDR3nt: TGCGCCAGCAGCCATGTTCCGGCGGGTTACAATGAGCAGTTCTTC
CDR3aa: CASSHVPAGYNEQFF

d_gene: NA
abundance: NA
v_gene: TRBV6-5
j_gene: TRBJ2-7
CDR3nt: TGTGCCAGCAGTTACTTGGGGAACTACGAGCAGTACTTC
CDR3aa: CASSYLGNYEQYF

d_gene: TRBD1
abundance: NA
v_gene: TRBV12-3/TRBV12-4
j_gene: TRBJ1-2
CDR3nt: TGTGCCAGCAGTGCTGACAGGGGGCGGAACTATGGCTACACCTTC
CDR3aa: CASSADRGRNYGYTF

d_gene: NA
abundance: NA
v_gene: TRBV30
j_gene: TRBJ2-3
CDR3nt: TGTGTCTGGAGTGTTTACACAGATACGCAGTATTTT
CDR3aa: CVWSVYTDTQYF

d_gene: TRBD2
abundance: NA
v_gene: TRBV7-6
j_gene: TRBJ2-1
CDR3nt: TGTGCCAGCACAAGACGGGGGGACCAAGATGAGCAGTTCTTC
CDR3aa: CASTRRGDQDEQFF

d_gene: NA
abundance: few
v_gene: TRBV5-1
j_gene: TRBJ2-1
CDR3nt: TGCGCCAGCAGCTTGGCATACAGGAACAATGAGCAGTTCTTC
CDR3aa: CASSLAYRNNEQFF

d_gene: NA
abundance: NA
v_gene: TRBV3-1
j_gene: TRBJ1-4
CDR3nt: TGTGCCAGCAGCCAACGGGGCGGAGGCAAACTGTTTTTT
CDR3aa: CASSQRGGGKLFF

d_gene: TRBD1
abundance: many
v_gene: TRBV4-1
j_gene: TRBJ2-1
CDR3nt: TGCGCCAGCAGCCAGGCCGGGACAGGGCATTTTTCCTACAATGAGCAGTTCTTC
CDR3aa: CASSQAGTGHFSYNEQFF

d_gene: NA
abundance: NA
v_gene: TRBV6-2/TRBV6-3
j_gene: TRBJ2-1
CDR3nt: TGTGCCAGCAGTAGAATCACCGCCTACAATGAGCAGTTCTTC
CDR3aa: CASSRITAYNEQFF

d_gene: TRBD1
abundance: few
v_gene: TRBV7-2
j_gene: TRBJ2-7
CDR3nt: TGTGCCAGCAGCACATCCTTCGGGACAGGGGGCTTAGGGAAGTACTTC
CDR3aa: CASSTSFGTGGLGKYF

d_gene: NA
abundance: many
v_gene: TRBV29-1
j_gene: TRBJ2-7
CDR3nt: TGCAGCGTTGAACCTACAGGGTATTACTACGAGCAGTACTTC
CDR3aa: CSVEPTGYYYEQYF

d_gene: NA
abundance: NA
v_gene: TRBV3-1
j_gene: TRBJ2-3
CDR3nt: TGTGCCAGCAGCCGAAACAGGGAAAGCACAGATACGCAGTATTTT
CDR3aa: CASSRNRESTDTQYF

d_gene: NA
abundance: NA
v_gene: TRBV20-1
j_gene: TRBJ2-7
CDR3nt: TGCAGTGCTAGACCCCTCTCCTACGAGCAGTACTTC
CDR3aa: CSARPLSYEQYF

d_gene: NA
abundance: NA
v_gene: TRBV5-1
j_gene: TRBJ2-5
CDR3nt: TGCGCCAGCAGCTTGGAGGGCTTGGGCAGGGAGCAGTACTTC
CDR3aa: CASSLEGLGREQYF